The entry below describes one T cell receptor beta chain. The sample originates from a study of blood T cell repertoires in COVID-19. The overall study: Spain, Italy and the United States supplied samples that represented acute and convalescent COVID-19. From T cells, B-cell-depleted T cells, or PBMCs came the material, which was cDNA or gDNA.

The trim removed 4 bases at V and 0 bases at J, leaving 2 bases unmatched. CDR1 and CDR2 (germline): LGHDT, YNNKEL (reference sequence). CDR3 length: 15 amino acids. In the original workflow: Amplified reference gene primers provided the basis for estimating nucleated cell counts. Only in-frame clones appear in the TCRdb table, and some are missing; sequencing was by immunoSEQ multiplex PCR. V and J calls plus clone size are reproduced from that table; the DNA served to infer D and trimming. The sample lists some 62,000 clones, roughly 90% seen once, with approximately 1.2% in the top ten. The J gene is TRBJ2-2, the V gene TRBV3-1 (or the pseudogene TRBV3-2); 7 bases fit TRBD1. Input material: peripheral blood. This TCR was sampled from an elderly woman with acute or convalescent COVID-19. The CDR3 here is CASSRDSPNTGELFF. CDR3 sequence (DNA): TGTGCCAGCAGCCGGGACAGCCCGAACACCGGGGAGCTGTTTTTT.